One sample yielded the 10 T cell receptor beta chains listed below, sequenced in a study of blood T cell repertoires in COVID-19. Sequenced by immunoSEQ multiplex PCR; TCRdb stores in-frame clones only, minus some. This sample carries a few hundred thousand clones, around 87% of them seen once, and the ten largest clones take approximately 7.8%. The sample consisted of peripheral blood. The source of these receptors is a woman aged 45-59 years who had recovered from COVID-19.

The chain is built from TRBV6-6 and TRBJ1-5; 9 nucleotides align to TRBD1. After removal of 5 bases from V and 7 bases from J, the junction contained 9 bases not matched to a gene. Germline CDR1 reads MNHNY; CDR2 reads SVGAGI (reference sequence). This CDR3 contains 15 residues. CDR3 DNA sequence: TGTGCCAGCAGTCGTGACAGGGGGAAGAGACAGCCCCAGCATTTT. Its translation is CASSRDRGKRQPQHF.

V and J are TRBV13 and TRBJ2-1; 14 nucleotides agree with TRBD2. J gave up 0 bases and V 5 bases, and 3 bases lay outside the gene matches. The CDR3 totals 17 residues. Germline V gene data show CDR1 as PRHDT and CDR2 as FYEKMQ (reference sequence). CDR3 region: CASSQTSGGASYNEQFF. DNA of the CDR3: TGTGCCAGCAGCCAGACTAGCGGGGGGGCCTCCTACAATGAGCAGTTCTTC.

This chain uses TRBV29-1 with TRBJ1-2; no definite D call. V shed 4 bases and J shed 4 bases, with 13 bases lying between them. CDR1 is SQVTM, CDR2 ANQGSEA, per germline. This CDR3 is built from 13 residues. The CDR3 coding sequence is TGCAGCGTTGTTTTCGGGGATACCTATGGCTACACCTTC. Protein sequence: CSVVFGDTYGYTF.

This clone was seen a single time. The J gene is TRBJ1-1, the V gene TRBV11-2; 7 bases align to TRBD1. V dropped 8 bases and J dropped 5; count of bases not matched to a gene: 8. Per the germline V gene, CDR1 is SGHAT and CDR2 is FQNNGV. CDR3 size: 13 residues. The CDR3 sequence: CASQQTGATEAFF. In DNA, the CDR3 is TGTGCCAGCCAACAAACAGGGGCTACTGAAGCTTTCTTT.

The rearrangement joins TRBV6-2 or TRBV6-3 to TRBJ2-1; 12 bases match TRBD2. Germline loops: CDR1 MNHEY, CDR2 SVGEGT. This CDR3 comprises 18 residues. V shed 4 bases and J 7 bases; nucleotides not matched to a gene: 14. The CDR3 sequence is CASSSDPGLAGVGNEQFF. In DNA, the CDR3 is TGTGCCAGCAGTTCCGATCCGGGACTAGCGGGTGTGGGAAATGAGCAGTTCTTC.

The chain uses TRBV30 and TRBJ1-5; a possible D gene is TRBD1 (5 bases). The CDR3 runs to 13 residues. Germline V gene data show CDR1 as GTSNPN and CDR2 as SVGIG (reference sequence). Between the trimmed V and J ends, which lost 2 bases and 4 bases, there was a span of 9 bases. The CDR3 DNA reads TGTGCCTGGAGTAATCAGGGAAATCAGCCCCAGCATTTT. Protein: CAWSNQGNQPQHF.

The chain has TRBV18 and TRBJ2-1, with 14 positions matching TRBD2. CDR3 length: 19 residues. V lost 2 bases, J lost 4 bases, and 10 bases stayed unmatched. From germline, CDR1 is KGHSH and CDR2 LQKENI. The CDR3 loop reads CASSPTRGLAGVPYNEQFF. CDR3 DNA sequence: TGTGCCAGCTCACCAACAAGGGGACTAGCGGGAGTCCCGTACAATGAGCAGTTCTTC.

This clone was observed once. The chain has TRBV20-1 and TRBJ1-4, with no clear D. The CDR3 runs to 12 residues. CDR1 is DFQATT and CDR2 is SNEGSKA in the germline V gene (reference sequence). V dropped 3 bases and J dropped 8 bases, with 10 bases sitting between them. This CDR3 is CSASFGGEKLFF. DNA of the CDR3: TGCAGTGCTAGTTTCGGAGGGGAAAAACTGTTTTTT.

Here the CDR3 DNA reads TGTGCCAGCTCATCGCGAGGGTTGGAGCAGTTCTTC. Encoded protein: CASSSRGLEQFF. V gene TRBV18 combines with J gene TRBJ2-1; possible D gene TRBD2, 5 bases. Germline lookup yields CDR1 KGHSH and CDR2 LQKENI. V was shortened by 5 bases and J by 10 bases, with 12 bases between the two germline ends. The CDR3 spans 12 residues. The full variable domain, completed using reference TRBV18 and TRBJ2-1, is NAGVMQNPRHLVRRRGQEARLRCSPMKGHSHVYWYRQLPEEGLKFMVYLQKENIIDESGMPKERFSAEFPKEGPSILRIQQVVRGDSAAYFCASSSRGLEQFFGPGTRLTVL.

V is TRBV30 and J is TRBJ1-1, with a possible D match to TRBD1 (6 bases). The CDR3 loop spans 13 amino acids. Germline V CDR1 and CDR2: GTSNPN, SVGIG (reference sequence). V lost 4 bases to trimming and J lost 4 bases, with 13 bases between them. This chain's CDR3 is CAWNTQGGTEAFF. Written as DNA, the CDR3 is TGTGCCTGGAATACCCAAGGGGGCACTGAAGCTTTCTTT.